A single sample is the source of the 6 T cell receptor beta chains below, sequenced in a study of T cells in Graves' hyperthyroidism and ophthalmopathy (dated by TCRdb to between 2018 and 2021). The library relied on multiplex PCR. Reads for this sample came from an Illumina HiSeq 2000. Amplification of TCR beta CDR3 regions was carried out from RNA transcripts. The TCR CDR3 was subjected to a first round of RT-PCR using the HTBI primer set and the Qiagen OneStep RT-PCR kit. The public reads were run again by TCRdb, first through fastp at Q25 and then through MiXCR, and only productive beta chains were kept. One record per CDR3 amino acid sequence lists the most common genes and DNA. In this sample the table shows 490,000 or so distinct CDR3 sequences, approximately 23% of which occur a single time. The ten most abundant clones make up around 54% of the sample. The sample was blood. Receptor source: a woman aged 65 to 85 with Graves' ophthalmopathy.

Note on this clonotype: A read error may produce the germline difference seen at one junction end. J is TRBJ1-3 and V is TRBV28; unclear D gene. This CDR3 is built from 13 residues. Germline V gene lookup returns CDR1 MDHEN and CDR2 SYDVKM. For the CDR3, the DNA is TGTGCCACCCAGGATAGTTCTGGAAGCACCATATATTTT. It encodes CATQDSSGSTIYF. Variable domain in full (rest from reference TRBV28 and TRBJ1-3): DVKVTQSSRYLVKRTGEKVFLECVQDMDHENMFWYRQDPGLGLRLIYFSYDVKMKEKGDIPEGYSVSREKKERFSLILESASTNQTSMYLCATQDSSGSTIYFGEGSWLTVV.

The chain carries TRBV25-1 and TRBJ2-7; D not certain. The ends were cut back, 3 bases at V and 0 bases at J, with 9 bases in the middle. The CDR3 contains 14 residues. Germline V lookup: CDR1 MGHDK, CDR2 SYGVNS. This chain's CDR3 is CASSDRLTSYEQYF. The CDR3 nucleotides read TGTGCCAGCAGTGACAGGTTAACCTCCTACGAGCAGTACTTC.

A few counts support this clonotype. The chain carries TRBV2 and TRBJ1-6; D is undetermined. This CDR3 has 15 residues. Trimming cost V 10 bases and J 2 bases, with 15 bases left between them. Germline CDR1 SNHLY, CDR2 FYNNEI. CDR3 sequence: CATRARGTYNSPLHF. The CDR3 DNA reads TGTGCCACCCGAGCCCGTGGCACCTATAATTCACCCCTCCACTTT.

This chain connects TRBV19 to TRBJ1-1; D remains unclear. Germline V CDR1 and CDR2: LNHDA, SQIVND (reference sequence). This CDR3 is 15 amino acids long. Trimming cost V 0 bases and J 1 base, with 9 bases left between them. CDR3 in DNA: TGTGCCAGTAGTATAGATCGGCGAGGGAACACTGAAGCTTTCTTT. Residues: CASSIDRRGNTEAFF. The variable domain in full, completed from reference TRBV19 and TRBJ1-1, reads DGGITQSPKYLFRKEGQNVTLSCEQNLNHDAMYWYRQDPGQGLRLIYYSQIVNDFQKGDIAEGYSVSREKKESFPLTVTSAQKNPTAFYLCASSIDRRGNTEAFFGQGTRLTVV.

The rearrangement joins TRBV20-1 to TRBJ2-4, with TRBD2 matching 10 bases. The germline CDR1 and CDR2 sequences are DFQATT and SNEGSKA (reference sequence). The CDR3 has 18 amino acids. Germline trimming cut 4 bases from V and 8 bases from J; bases unmatched to any gene: 20. The CDR3, as DNA: TGCAGTGCTACAACCCTTATGAGGACTAGCGGAGCGGGTGACATTCAGTACTTC. Encoded protein: CSATTLMRTSGAGDIQYF.

This clonotype was detected ten times or more. This chain joins TRBV2 and TRBJ1-1; D unclear. V shed 6 bases and J shed 0 bases, with 8 bases lying between them. The CDR3 has 13 residues. Per the germline V gene, CDR1 is SNHLY and CDR2 is FYNNEI. CDR3: CASSKAMNTEAFF. In DNA, the CDR3 is TGTGCCAGCAGCAAGGCCATGAACACTGAAGCTTTCTTT.